The T cell receptor (beta chain) described here comes from a study of cytotoxic CD8 clonotypes in ibrutinib-treated CLL. General observations from the study: Public clonotypes, an uncommon group, contracted or remained stable on treatment.

Notes on this clone: As yet, its antigen is unknown.

This CDR3 is 17 amino acids long. From germline, CDR1 is SGHTA and CDR2 FQGTGA. J was trimmed by 5 bases and V by 5 bases; bases with no gene match: 13. Produced via immunoSEQ multiplex PCR; TCRdb's table is partial and in-frame only. The sample carries about 300,000 clones, roughly two thirds recorded once. The sample in question was PBMCs, obtained after 36 months of ibrutinib treatment. The chain has TRBV7-3 and TRBJ2-2; 8 positions match TRBD2. The TCR comes from a human donor with chronic lymphocytic leukemia. CDR3 amino acids: CASSRGLTSGITGELFF. As DNA, the CDR3 is TGTGCCAGCAGCCGTGGATTAACTAGCGGTATTACCGGGGAGCTGTTTTTT.